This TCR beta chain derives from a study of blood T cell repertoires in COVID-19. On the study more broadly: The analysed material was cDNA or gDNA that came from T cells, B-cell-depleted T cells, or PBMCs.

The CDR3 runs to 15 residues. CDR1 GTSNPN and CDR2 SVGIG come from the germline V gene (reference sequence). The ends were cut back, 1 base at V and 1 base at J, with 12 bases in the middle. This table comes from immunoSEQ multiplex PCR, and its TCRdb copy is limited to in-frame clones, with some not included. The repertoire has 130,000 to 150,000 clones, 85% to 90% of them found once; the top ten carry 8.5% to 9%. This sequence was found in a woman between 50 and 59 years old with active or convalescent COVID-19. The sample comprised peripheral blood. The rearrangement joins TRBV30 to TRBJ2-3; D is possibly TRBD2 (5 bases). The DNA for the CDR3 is TGTGCCTGGAGTGGACTACTCGATGGCACAGATACGCAGTATTTT. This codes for CAWSGLLDGTDTQYF.